What follows are 17 T cell receptor beta chains derived from one specimen sequenced in a study of T-cell memory formation after mild COVID-19. TCRdb used MiXCR to reprocess the 5' RACE reads, holding one entry per CDR3 protein. The sample lists 200,000 to 300,000 distinct CDR3 sequences, less than 20% seen once, with around 2.2% in the top ten. Source material: PBMCs or a T cell subset sorted from them (not recorded which). These receptor sequences come from an adult woman who had mild COVID-19 (a few samples of this study predate the infection). Cell type and time point are not known.

The chain combines TRBV10-3 with TRBJ2-7; 10 bases agree with TRBD1. Trimming at V came to 4 bases and at J to 3 bases, leaving 6 bases not matched to a gene. The CDR3 covers 15 residues. Germline CDR1 reads ENHRY; CDR2 reads SYGVKD. CDR3 residues: CAISGGQGQNYEQYF. CDR3 bases: TGTGCCATCAGTGGGGGACAGGGGCAAAACTACGAGCAGTACTTC.

The gene calls are TRBV20-1 and TRBJ1-2, with D unresolved. CDR3 length: 13 amino acids. Germline V lookup: CDR1 DFQATT, CDR2 SNEGSKA (reference sequence). The V end was cut by 2 bases, the J end by 8 bases, with 15 bases between. Written as DNA, the CDR3 is TGCAGTGCTAGAACCGTCCTCCTCACGGGCTACACCTTC. It encodes CSARTVLLTGYTF.

This clonotype was found a few times. The rearrangement links TRBV25-1 to TRBJ2-3, with D hard to call. V gave up 0 bases and J gave up 4 bases, with 20 bases separating them. The CDR3 has 18 residues. Germline CDR1 is MGHDK and CDR2 is SYGVNS. DNA of the CDR3: TGTGCCAGCAGTGAATATCCGGGTGCAGGTACTTCGGCAGATACGCAGTATTTT. Amino acid sequence: CASSEYPGAGTSADTQYF.

This clonotype occurred once. This sequence may be a read error, since a much larger clone differs from it by one base. The chain links TRBV12-3 or TRBV12-4 to TRBJ1-1; tentative D call: TRBD1 (6 bases). This CDR3 has 14 amino acids. CDR3 residues: CDSSLGGGKAEAFF. Written as DNA, the CDR3 is TGTGACAGCAGTTTAGGCGGGGGCAAGGCTGAAGCTTTCTTT.

The rearrangement links TRBV7-9 to TRBJ2-3, with D possibly TRBD2 on 6 matching bases. The length of the CDR3 is 15 residues. V was shortened by 5 bases and J by 5 bases, with 17 bases between the two germline ends. Germline V gene lookup returns CDR1 SEHNR and CDR2 FQNEAQ (reference sequence). The CDR3 bases are TGTGCCAGCAGCCCTGGGGCTAGCGTACAAGATACGCAGTATTTT. Its protein is CASSPGASVQDTQYF.

The chain joins TRBV7-7 to TRBJ2-3; TRBD2 might be the D (6 bases). The CDR3 contains 14 residues. The V gene lost 5 bases and the J gene lost 3 bases, with 12 bases spanning the gap. Germline assignment: CDR1 SSHAT and CDR2 FNYEAQ (reference sequence). The CDR3 DNA reads as TGTGCCAGCAGCATGGGACTTCCTACAGATACGCAGTATTTT. The encoded protein is CASSMGLPTDTQYF. Filled out from reference TRBV7-7 and TRBJ2-3, the complete variable domain reads GAGVSQSPRYKVTKRGQDVTLRCDPISSHATLYWYQQALGQGPEFLTYFNYEAQPDKSGLPSDRFSAERPEGSISTLTIQRTEQRDSAMYRCASSMGLPTDTQYFGPGTRLTVL.

The gene calls are TRBV5-1 and TRBJ2-1, with D possibly being TRBD2 (6 bases). The germline V gene has CDR1 SGHRS and CDR2 YFSETQ. Trimming left V 4 bases short and J 6 bases short, with 17 bases between. The CDR3 contains 15 residues. The CDR3 reads CASSLGQTGVNEQFF. The CDR3 nucleotides are TGCGCCAGCAGCCTAGGACAAACGGGGGTCAATGAGCAGTTCTTC.

There are a few counts of this clonotype. This sequence joins TRBV7-3 and TRBJ2-1; 7 bases line up with TRBD1. The germline V gene encodes CDR1 SGHTA and CDR2 FQGTGA. The CDR3 runs 14 residues. Germline trimming cut 3 bases from V and 6 bases from J; bases unmatched to any gene: 5. The CDR3 nucleotides read TGTGCCAGCAGCTTGGGGGCAGGGGGCAATGAGCAGTTCTTC. Protein sequence: CASSLGAGGNEQFF. The full variable domain, with the rest looked up from reference TRBV7-3 and TRBJ2-1, is GAGVSQTPSNKVTEKGKYVELRCDPISGHTALYWYRQSLGQGPEFLIYFQGTGAADDSGLPNDRFFAVRPEGSVSTLKIQRTERGDSAVYLCASSLGAGGNEQFFGPGTRLTVL.

The chain links TRBV20-1 to TRBJ1-5; D gene uncertain. The germline gives CDR1 DFQATT, CDR2 SNEGSKA (reference sequence). The ends were cut back, 4 bases at V and 4 bases at J, with 23 bases in the middle. The CDR3 totals 17 residues. The CDR3 spells CSATPDPASSINQPQHF. In nucleotides, the CDR3 is TGCAGTGCTACCCCGGATCCTGCTTCTTCCATTAATCAGCCCCAGCATTTT.

This clonotype was recorded at least ten times. The chain joins TRBV7-9 to TRBJ2-7; 15 bases map to TRBD2. This CDR3 has 15 residues. V lost 3 bases to trimming and J lost 6 bases; unmatched junction nucleotides: 3. Germline V gives CDR1 SEHNR, CDR2 FQNEAQ (reference sequence). CDR3 nucleotides: TGTGCCAGCAGCTTGGGACTAGCGGGAGGTAGCGAGCAGTACTTC. Encoded protein: CASSLGLAGGSEQYF. Full variable domain (missing parts from reference TRBV7-9 and TRBJ2-7): DTGVSQNPRHKITKRGQNVTFRCDPISEHNRLYWYRQTLGQGPEFLTYFQNEAQLEKSRLLSDRFSAERPKGSFSTLEIQRTEQGDSAMYLCASSLGLAGGSEQYFGPGTRLTVT.

The chain employs TRBV11-2 and TRBJ2-1; TRBD2 agrees at 12 bases. CDR1 and CDR2 (germline): SGHAT, FQNNGV. Trimming at V came to 5 bases and at J to 7 bases, leaving 9 bases not matched to a gene. This CDR3 has 16 residues. CDR3 sequence reads: CASSQSLAGGENEQFF. The CDR3 coding sequence is TGTGCCAGCAGCCAGTCTCTAGCGGGGGGGGAGAATGAGCAGTTCTTC.

V gene TRBV7-3 combines with J gene TRBJ2-1; no reliable D call. CDR3 length: 13 amino acids. V shed 2 bases and J shed 10 bases, with 12 bases lying between them. CDR1 is SGHTA and CDR2 is FQGTGA in the germline V gene. Here the CDR3 reads CASSLGGFEEQFF. Here the CDR3 DNA reads TGTGCCAGCAGCTTAGGTGGTTTCGAGGAGCAGTTCTTC.

This clonotype was found a few times. The CDR3 region has the DNA TGTGCCAGCTCACAGGGACCGACGACTGAAGCTTTCTTT. It encodes CASSQGPTTEAFF. The genes are TRBV18 and TRBJ1-1; possible D gene TRBD1, 5 bases. CDR3 length: 13 residues. Germline V gene data show CDR1 as KGHSH and CDR2 as LQKENI. V was clipped by 4 bases and J by 5 bases, with 11 bases between them.

At least ten counts were recorded for this clonotype. J is TRBJ2-5 and V is TRBV12-3 or TRBV12-4; D is undetermined. The CDR3 sequence is 15 residues long. The ends were cut back, 2 bases at V and 2 bases at J, with 12 bases in the middle. The CDR3 coding sequence is TGTGCCAGCAGTTTATCCTTCCACTCTCAAGAGACCCAGTACTTC. This codes for CASSLSFHSQETQYF.

This rearrangement joins TRBV18 to TRBJ1-1; D is perhaps TRBD1 (6 bases). The germline V and J ends were trimmed by 4 bases and 6 bases, with 15 bases remaining between them. The CDR3 has 14 amino acids. Germline lookup yields CDR1 KGHSH and CDR2 LQKENI. CDR3 amino acids: CASSLLEGEAEAFF. The CDR3 coding sequence is TGTGCCAGCTCACTTTTAGAGGGGGAGGCTGAAGCTTTCTTT.

The V call is TRBV18, the J call TRBJ2-3, with D perhaps TRBD1 (8 bases). This CDR3 region has 16 residues. Per the germline V gene, CDR1 is KGHSH and CDR2 is LQKENI. Trimming took 4 bases from V and 0 from J, leaving 14 bases between them. CDR3 protein: CASSRGQGGSTDTQYF. In DNA, the CDR3 is TGTGCCAGCTCACGTGGACAGGGAGGGAGCACAGATACGCAGTATTTT.

The table lists this clonotype with a few counts. This chain joins TRBV5-1 and TRBJ2-1, with D possibly being TRBD1 (6 bases). In germline, CDR1 is SGHRS, CDR2 YFSETQ. The CDR3 is made up of 13 amino acids. Trimming removed 2 bases at V and 6 bases at J, with 9 bases between. The CDR3 here is CASSLQDSNEQFF. For the CDR3, the DNA is TGCGCCAGCAGCTTACAGGACAGCAATGAGCAGTTCTTC.